A single sample is the source of the 24 T cell receptor beta chains below, sequenced in a study of T cell repertoires in cytomegalovirus infection. TCRdb redid the calling of the reads with MiXCR, one entry per CDR3 protein. The sample holds more than 150,000 distinct CDR3 sequences; less than 25% are singletons and the top ten take around 9.9%. Sequences were obtained from PBMCs. The receptors here all came from a human donor in good health (CMV status not recorded). Some clones in this sample may be carry-over from other donors' samples.

The chain is built from TRBV12-3 or TRBV12-4 and TRBJ2-7, with no clear D. The CDR3 consists of 12 residues. Trimming pared 3 bases from V and 4 bases from J, leaving 7 bases between. CDR3 protein: CASSLTEYEQYF. The CDR3 coding sequence is TGTGCCAGCAGTTTGACGGAGTACGAGCAGTACTTC.

This clonotype was recorded many times. The chain joins TRBV7-9 to TRBJ2-5; a weak D match, TRBD1 (6 bases). V was cut by 5 bases and J by 0 bases, with 10 bases left in between. From germline, CDR1 is SEHNR and CDR2 FQNEAQ (reference sequence). The CDR3 runs to 14 residues. The DNA for the CDR3 is TGTGCCAGCAGCCAAAGGGACAACCAAGAGACCCAGTACTTC. This encodes CASSQRDNQETQYF.

The table lists this clonotype with a few counts. CDR3 sequence (DNA): TGCGCCAGCAGCCAAGTAGGGGGACCAGGGAAGACTCAGCCCCAGCATTTT. Translating gives CASSQVGGPGKTQPQHF. This chain connects TRBV4-1 to TRBJ1-5; the D gene is possibly TRBD1 (6 bases). Germline V gene data show CDR1 as MGHRA and CDR2 as YSYEKL. V was shortened by 1 base and J by 6 bases, with 19 bases between the two germline ends. The CDR3 runs 17 residues.

This clonotype was counted ten times or more. The rearrangement links TRBV7-2 to TRBJ1-2; tentatively, D is TRBD1 (5 bases). The germline gives CDR1 SGHTA, CDR2 FQGNSA. The CDR3 length is 11 residues. Trimming shortened V by 10 bases and J by 3 bases, and 9 bases separated the two germline ends. This CDR3 is CATGTDYGYTF. The CDR3 DNA is TGTGCCACAGGGACGGACTATGGCTACACCTTC. The full variable domain, with the rest looked up from reference TRBV7-2 and TRBJ1-2, is GAGVSQSPSNKVTEKGKDVELRCDPISGHTALYWYRQSLGQGLEFLIYFQGNSAPDKSGLPSDRFSAERTGGSVSTLTIQRTQQEDSAVYLCATGTDYGYTFGSGTRLTVV.

The chain joins TRBV27 to TRBJ1-3, with a weak D call TRBD1 (6 bases). This CDR3 has 13 residues. Looked up from germline, CDR1 is MNHEY and CDR2 is SMNVEV (reference sequence). V dropped 6 bases and J dropped 2 bases, with 8 bases sitting between them. CDR3 residues: CASRRQAGNTIYF. Written as DNA, the CDR3 is TGTGCCAGCAGGAGACAGGCTGGAAACACCATATATTTT.

The sample holds many counts of this clonotype. V gene TRBV7-2 combines with J gene TRBJ1-1; possible D gene TRBD1, 5 bases. V dropped 1 base and J dropped 0 bases, with 9 bases sitting between them. The CDR3 sequence is 15 residues long. Germline loops: CDR1 SGHTA, CDR2 FQGNSA. As DNA, the CDR3 is TGTGCCAGCAGCTTAGGAATGGGGGTGAACACTGAAGCTTTCTTT. Translation gives CASSLGMGVNTEAFF.

The count of this clonotype is one. At one end, the junction sequence differs from germline, possibly due to a read error. The chain is built from TRBV11-2 and TRBJ2-5, with 8 bases matching TRBD2. The V gene's germline CDR1 is SGHAT and CDR2 FQNNGV. CDR3 size: 19 residues. CDR3 nucleotide sequence: TGTGCCAGCAGCTTAGGGTCGGGGACTAGTGGGGGAGCTGGATGGACCGAGTACTTC. This encodes CASSLGSGTSGGAGWTEYF.

A remark on this clonotype: This may stem from a read error, because a much larger clone lies one nucleotide away. This chain joins TRBV7-2 and TRBJ2-1, with D perhaps TRBD1 or TRBD2 (6 bases each). The CDR3 is made up of 15 amino acids. Germline values: CDR1 SGHTA, CDR2 FQGNSA. The CDR3 nucleotides are TGTGCCAGCAGCTCAAAGGATGGGGGGCCGGATGAGCGGTTCTTC. Protein product: CASSSKDGGPDERFF.

This clonotype was seen ten or more times. The rearrangement links TRBV13 to TRBJ1-1; D ambiguous. Germline V gene lookup returns CDR1 PRHDT and CDR2 FYEKMQ (reference sequence). This CDR3 is built from 11 residues. V lost 9 bases, J lost 2 bases, and 7 bases lay in between. CDR3 residues: CASSHNTEAFF. CDR3 nucleotide sequence: TGTGCCAGTAGTCACAACACTGAAGCTTTCTTT. The entire variable domain, with the rest obtained from reference TRBV13 and TRBJ1-1, is as follows: AAGVIQSPRHLIKEKRETATLKCYPIPRHDTVYWYQQGPGQDPQFLISFYEKMQSDKGSIPDRFSAQQFSDYHSELNMSSLELGDSALYFCASSHNTEAFFGQGTRLTVV.

The chain couples TRBV5-1 to TRBJ1-2; no clear D. Trimming stripped 4 bases from V and 5 bases from J, with 12 bases between. This CDR3 is built from 13 residues. CDR1 and CDR2 (germline): SGHRS, YFSETQ. CDR3 DNA: TGCGCCAGCAGCCCACCCGCTAGATATGGCTACACCTTC. Its protein product is CASSPPARYGYTF.

This clonotype was counted a few times. CDR3 sequence reads: CASSRSGVNTEAFF. The CDR3 nucleotides read TGTGCCAGCTCACGCTCGGGAGTGAACACTGAAGCTTTCTTT. The V gene is TRBV18, the J gene TRBJ1-1; no definite D call. With 4 bases removed from V and 0 bases from J, the gap between germline ends came to 9 bases. CDR1 and CDR2 from the germline V gene are KGHSH and LQKENI. The CDR3 totals 14 residues. Looking up the rest from reference TRBV18 and TRBJ1-1 gives the full variable domain: NAGVMQNPRHLVRRRGQEARLRCSPMKGHSHVYWYRQLPEEGLKFMVYLQKENIIDESGMPKERFSAEFPKEGPSILRIQQVVRGDSAAYFCASSRSGVNTEAFFGQGTRLTVV.

V gene TRBV24-1 combines with J gene TRBJ2-1; TRBD1 matches at 8 bases. This CDR3 comprises 16 residues. V lost 9 bases, J lost 2 bases, and 11 bases stayed unmatched. The germline V gene has CDR1 KGHDR and CDR2 SFDVKD. CDR3 nucleotide sequence: TGTGCCACCGTTGACGGCGGGACAGGAGCCTACAATGAGCAGTTCTTC. The encoded protein is CATVDGGTGAYNEQFF.

This clonotype was seen more than once but under ten times. This chain connects TRBV2 to TRBJ1-1; 9 nucleotides match TRBD1. Looked up from germline, CDR1 is SNHLY and CDR2 is FYNNEI. V was pared by 0 bases and J by 4 bases, with 9 bases of the junction left unmatched. CDR3 length equals 17 residues. Here the CDR3 DNA reads TGTGCCAGCAGTGAAGCTGAAACAGGGGGCGGTGGCACTGAAGCTTTCTTT. It yields the protein CASSEAETGGGGTEAFF.

This clonotype was detected many times. This chain uses TRBV12-3 or TRBV12-4 with TRBJ1-4, with TRBD1 matching over 8 bases. Trimming cost V 2 bases and J 8 bases; bases outside gene matches: 7. The CDR3 has 15 residues. The CDR3 region is CASSLTTGGGEKLFF. CDR3 bases: TGTGCCAGCAGTTTAACCACAGGGGGAGGCGAAAAACTGTTTTTT.

In the case of this clonotype: One junction end does not reproduce the germline sequence, and a read error may be involved. The J gene is TRBJ2-2, the V gene TRBV28, with 7 nucleotides matching TRBD1. The CDR3 runs to 12 residues. Germline V gives CDR1 MDHEN, CDR2 SYDVKM. The CDR3 sequence: CAGGQLTEELFF. The CDR3 DNA follows: TGTGCCGGGGGACAGCTGACCGAGGAGCTGTTTTTT.

This clonotype was counted many times. V and J are TRBV7-2 and TRBJ2-7, with 7 nucleotides matching TRBD2. Germline trimming cut 1 base from V and 2 bases from J; bases unmatched to any gene: 5. Germline CDR1 is SGHTA and CDR2 is FQGNSA. The CDR3 contains 15 residues. CDR3 in DNA: TGTGCCAGCAGCTTAGAAGCGGGACTCCCCTACGAGCAGTACTTC. It is translated as CASSLEAGLPYEQYF. Full variable domain (missing parts from reference TRBV7-2 and TRBJ2-7): GAGVSQSPSNKVTEKGKDVELRCDPISGHTALYWYRQSLGQGLEFLIYFQGNSAPDKSGLPSDRFSAERTGGSVSTLTIQRTQQEDSAVYLCASSLEAGLPYEQYFGPGTRLTVT.

The CDR3 nucleotides read TGTGCCAGCAGTCTGTCTGGTGGACTAGCAGGAGATACGCAGTATTTT. Protein sequence: CASSLSGGLAGDTQYF. The V gene is TRBV7-3, the J gene TRBJ2-3; 8 bases map to TRBD2. The V segment lost 6 bases and the J segment 5 bases; nucleotides outside the gene matches: 13. The CDR3 sequence is 16 residues long. CDR1 SGHTA and CDR2 FQGTGA come from the germline V gene.

This chain joins TRBV2 and TRBJ2-1, with 11 bases aligning to TRBD2. The length of the CDR3 is 14 residues. CDR1 SNHLY and CDR2 FYNNEI come from the germline V gene. The V segment lost 8 bases and the J segment 4 bases; nucleotides outside the gene matches: 4. Here the CDR3 reads CASLGLADYNEQFF. Written as DNA, the CDR3 is TGTGCCAGCCTGGGACTAGCGGATTACAATGAGCAGTTCTTC.

This clonotype was recorded many times. This chain joins TRBV7-8 and TRBJ2-6; 7 bases line up with TRBD1. Trimming took 8 bases from V and 0 from J; bases not matched to a gene: 16. From germline, CDR1 is SGHVS and CDR2 FQNEAQ. There are 19 residues in the CDR3. This CDR3 reads CASPMDGTALSSGANVLTF. CDR3 sequence (DNA): TGTGCCAGCCCCATGGATGGGACAGCCTTAAGCTCTGGGGCCAACGTCCTGACTTTC.

This clonotype came up many times. J is TRBJ1-1 and V is TRBV27; D is possibly TRBD1 (5 bases). The CDR3 is 14 amino acids. V lost 2 bases, J lost 6 bases, and 13 bases lay in between. Germline values: CDR1 MNHEY, CDR2 SMNVEV (reference sequence). For the CDR3, the DNA is TGTGCCAGCAGTTTAATGGGACGGAGCGCTGAAGCTTTCTTT. It encodes CASSLMGRSAEAFF.

The chain links TRBV20-1 to TRBJ2-7; D gene ambiguous. The CDR3 extends over 11 amino acids. CDR1 is DFQATT and CDR2 is SNEGSKA in the germline V gene (reference sequence). V lost 3 bases and J lost 5, with 8 bases in between. The CDR3 sequence: CSARMTNEQYF. The CDR3 coding sequence is TGCAGTGCTAGGATGACCAACGAGCAGTACTTC.

The chain recombines TRBV18 with TRBJ2-5; D is possibly TRBD2 (6 bases). The germline V and J ends were trimmed by 0 bases and 5 bases, with 16 bases remaining between them. The germline CDR1 and CDR2 sequences are KGHSH and LQKENI. There are 16 residues in the CDR3. CDR3 in DNA: TGTGCCAGCTCACCACCGGCCGCGGGGTTGGGGGAGACCCAGTACTTC. Translating gives CASSPPAAGLGETQYF.

The gene calls are TRBV12-3 or TRBV12-4 and TRBJ1-2; 12 bases align to TRBD1. The CDR3 consists of 17 residues. V shed 3 bases, J shed 6 bases, and the junction held 11 bases outside the gene matches. The CDR3 DNA is TGTGCCAGCAGTTTCACGGGACAGGGGGCGCGAGTGGATGGCTACACCTTC. Protein sequence: CASSFTGQGARVDGYTF.

The chain joins TRBV7-3 to TRBJ2-7; tentatively, D is TRBD1 or TRBD2 (5 bases each). CDR3 size: 14 residues. In germline, CDR1 is SGHTA, CDR2 FQGTGA. V was shortened by 4 bases and J by 3 bases, with 13 bases between the two germline ends. The CDR3 bases are TGTGCCAGCAGCTCGTCGGGGCCTGGCTACGAGCAGTACTTC. Translated, it gives CASSSSGPGYEQYF.